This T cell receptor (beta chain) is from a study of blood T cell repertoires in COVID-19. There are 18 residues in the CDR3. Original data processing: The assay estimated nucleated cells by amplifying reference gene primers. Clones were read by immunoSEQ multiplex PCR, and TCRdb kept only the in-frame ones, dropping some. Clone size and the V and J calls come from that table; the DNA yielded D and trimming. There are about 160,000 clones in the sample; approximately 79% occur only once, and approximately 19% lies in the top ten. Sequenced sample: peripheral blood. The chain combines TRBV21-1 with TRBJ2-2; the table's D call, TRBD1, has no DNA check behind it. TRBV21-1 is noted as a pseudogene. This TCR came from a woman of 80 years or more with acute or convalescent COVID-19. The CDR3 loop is CASSKGGTGDVGTGELFF. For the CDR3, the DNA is TGTGCCAGCAGCAAAGGGGGGACAGGGGATGTTGGCACCGGGGAGCTGTTTTTT.